The 5 T cell receptor beta chains below were found in one sample sequenced in a study of shared clonotypes between healthy human individuals. Sequencing was performed with immunoSEQ multiplex PCR; in TCRdb, only in-frame clones are kept and a portion is missing. The sample contains 1,100,000 or so clones, 70% to 80% of which appear only once. The sequencing sample was made of memory CD4+ T cells from PBMCs. Stated subset: CD45RA-negative fraction. These receptors all come from a man younger than 35 in good health. Some clones in this sample may be carry-over from other donors' samples.

Many counts were recorded for this clone. The rearrangement uses TRBV2 and TRBJ2-7, with a weak D call TRBD1 (5 bases). The CDR3 has 13 amino acids. Germline CDR1 SNHLY, CDR2 FYNNEI. Trimming cost V 3 bases and J 4 bases, with 10 bases left between them. DNA of the CDR3: TGTGCCAGCAGTGACAAGGGGTCGTACGAGCAGTACTTC. Encoded protein: CASSDKGSYEQYF.

The chain employs TRBV5-1 and TRBJ1-2, with TRBD1 matching over 8 bases. CDR3 length: 16 residues. The germline V gene has CDR1 SGHRS and CDR2 YFSETQ. The V gene end was trimmed by 4 bases and the J gene end by 7 bases; junction bases not matched to a gene: 15. The CDR3 coding sequence is TGCGCCAGCAGCCCCTCAGCGACAGGGGAAAGTGGTGGCTACACCTTC. It yields the protein CASSPSATGESGGYTF.

The chain joins TRBV7-9 to TRBJ1-4; D is ambiguous. The CDR3 is made up of 16 amino acids. The V end was cut by 8 bases, the J end by 0 bases, with 16 bases between. Looked up from germline, CDR1 is SEHNR and CDR2 is FQNEAQ (reference sequence). CDR3 loop: CASRPGLVATNEKLFF. In nucleotides, the CDR3 is TGTGCCAGCCGACCTGGACTCGTGGCAACTAATGAAAAACTGTTTTTT.

This rearrangement joins TRBV9 to TRBJ2-3; 14 bases line up with TRBD2. CDR1 and CDR2 (germline): SGDLS, YYNGEE. CDR3 length: 15 amino acids. Unmatched junction bases numbered 5, after V lost 3 bases and J lost 8 bases. The CDR3 reads CASSAEGLAGVTQYF. In nucleotides, the CDR3 is TGTGCCAGCAGCGCAGAGGGACTAGCGGGAGTTACGCAGTATTTT.

This chain links TRBV6-1 with TRBJ2-3, with 9 bases lining up with TRBD1. The trim removed 4 bases at V and 1 base at J, leaving 9 bases unmatched. Germline-derived CDR1 and CDR2 are MNHNS and SASEGT. This CDR3 region has 17 residues. The chain's CDR3 is CASSALLNRGRTDTQYF. The CDR3 DNA is TGTGCCAGCAGTGCCCTACTCAACAGGGGGCGCACAGATACGCAGTATTTT.